This is a list of T cell receptor beta chains from one sample in a study of Ad26.COV2.S vaccination and SARS-CoV-2 variants. Profiled with immunoSEQ multiplex PCR; TCRdb holds only in-frame clones, not every one. Here the sample spans 150,000 to 200,000 clones, approximately 90% being singletons. The source was peripheral blood, collected after recovery from COVID-19. These TCRs come from a human donor who had recovered from COVID-19. Both conserved end residues are part of each CDR3. The order of the fields is V gene, clone size, D gene, J gene, CDR3 DNA, CDR3 protein. The D gene is left open where the match is weak. Only some rows state a clone size, as once, few, many or a class for expanded clones.

v_call: TRBV6-2/TRBV6-3
clone_size: NA
d_call: NA
j_call: TRBJ1-5
cdr3_nt: TGTGCCAGCAGCTTTAGGGTCAGCAATCAGCCCCAGCATTTT
cdr3_aa: CASSFRVSNQPQHF

v_call: TRBV10-3
clone_size: NA
d_call: NA
j_call: TRBJ2-3
cdr3_nt: TGTGCCATCAGTGAAACTACAACCTCACTAAAGTTACCGGATAAGGATACGCAGTATTTT
cdr3_aa: CAISETTTSLKLPDKDTQYF

v_call: TRBV10-3
clone_size: NA
d_call: NA
j_call: TRBJ2-3
cdr3_nt: TGTGCGATTTCACGGAGCACAGATACGCAGTATTTT
cdr3_aa: CAISRSTDTQYF

v_call: TRBV5-1
clone_size: NA
d_call: TRBD2
j_call: TRBJ2-2
cdr3_nt: TGCGCCAGCAGCATATCCACTAGCGGGGGGGACACCGGGGAGCTGTTTTTT
cdr3_aa: CASSISTSGGDTGELFF

v_call: TRBV11-1
clone_size: NA
d_call: NA
j_call: TRBJ2-7
cdr3_nt: TGTGCCAGCAGCCCCCTTGGGTTTGGAGAGCAGTACTTC
cdr3_aa: CASSPLGFGEQYF

v_call: TRBV18
clone_size: NA
d_call: TRBD2
j_call: TRBJ2-1
cdr3_nt: TGTGCCAGCTCAGTCGCACTAGCGGGGTCCTACAATGAGCAGTTCTTC
cdr3_aa: CASSVALAGSYNEQFF

v_call: TRBV3-1/TRBV3-2
clone_size: NA
d_call: NA
j_call: TRBJ1-3
cdr3_nt: TGTGCCAGCAGCCTCCGGGGGGGGGCTGGAAACACCATATATTTT
cdr3_aa: CASSLRGGAGNTIYF

v_call: TRBV28
clone_size: NA
d_call: NA
j_call: TRBJ1-1
cdr3_nt: TGTGCCAGCGGAGGGGGGGGCTCTCGAGCTTTCTTT
cdr3_aa: CASGGGGSRAFF

v_call: TRBV12-3/TRBV12-4
clone_size: few
d_call: NA
j_call: TRBJ2-2
cdr3_nt: TGTGCCAGCAGCCATTTAAACACCGGGGAGCTGTTTTTT
cdr3_aa: CASSHLNTGELFF

v_call: TRBV7-9
clone_size: NA
d_call: NA
j_call: TRBJ2-7
cdr3_nt: TGTGCCAGCAGTTCCCCCTCCGGGGGCGACGAGCAGTACTTC
cdr3_aa: CASSSPSGGDEQYF

v_call: TRBV28
clone_size: NA
d_call: NA
j_call: TRBJ2-7
cdr3_nt: TGTGCCAGCAGTTTAGGGCCTGAGGACGAGCAGTACTTC
cdr3_aa: CASSLGPEDEQYF

v_call: TRBV7-7
clone_size: NA
d_call: NA
j_call: TRBJ2-1
cdr3_nt: TGTGCCAGCAGCCCACCGGGACGAAACTACAATGAGCAGTTCTTC
cdr3_aa: CASSPPGRNYNEQFF

v_call: TRBV2
clone_size: once
d_call: NA
j_call: TRBJ1-6
cdr3_nt: TGTGCCAGCAGGAGCAATAATTCACCCCTCCACTTT
cdr3_aa: CASRSNNSPLHF

v_call: TRBV23-1
clone_size: few
d_call: TRBD2
j_call: TRBJ2-6
cdr3_nt: TGCGCCAGCAGTCTTTCGGGACTAGCTACTGGGGCCAACGTCCTGACTTTC
cdr3_aa: CASSLSGLATGANVLTF

v_call: TRBV14
clone_size: NA
d_call: TRBD1
j_call: TRBJ1-1
cdr3_nt: TGTGCCAGCAGCCCATTTCAGGGGGCTCTGACTGAAACTTTCTTT
cdr3_aa: CASSPFQGALTETFF

v_call: TRBV6-5
clone_size: NA
d_call: NA
j_call: TRBJ2-3
cdr3_nt: TGTGCCAGCAGAAGGCGGGGGCAAGGAGGTACGCAGTATTTT
cdr3_aa: CASRRRGQGGTQYF

v_call: TRBV7-2
clone_size: NA
d_call: NA
j_call: TRBJ2-1
cdr3_nt: TGTGCCAGCAACTCGGCCCTCAGCAATGAGCAGTTCTTC
cdr3_aa: CASNSALSNEQFF

v_call: TRBV5-6
clone_size: NA
d_call: NA
j_call: TRBJ2-1
cdr3_nt: TGTGCCAGCAGCTTGAGGAGCGGTCAGTTCTTC
cdr3_aa: CASSLRSGQFF

v_call: TRBV18
clone_size: NA
d_call: TRBD2
j_call: TRBJ2-5
cdr3_nt: TGTGCCAGCTCACCACCTAACACGGGAGGGGAGACCCAGTACTTC
cdr3_aa: CASSPPNTGGETQYF

v_call: TRBV30
clone_size: NA
d_call: NA
j_call: TRBJ1-1
cdr3_nt: TGTGCCTGGAGTAAATCAAGGGGGAACACTGAAGCTTTCTTT
cdr3_aa: CAWSKSRGNTEAFF

v_call: TRBV30
clone_size: NA
d_call: TRBD2
j_call: TRBJ2-1
cdr3_nt: TGTGCCGGGGGACTAGCGGGTTACAATGAGCAGTTCTTC
cdr3_aa: CAGGLAGYNEQFF

v_call: TRBV10-3
clone_size: NA
d_call: NA
j_call: TRBJ2-5
cdr3_nt: TGTGCCATCCAATTAGCAGCGCAAGAGACCCAGTACTTC
cdr3_aa: CAIQLAAQETQYF

v_call: TRBV6-5
clone_size: NA
d_call: TRBD2
j_call: TRBJ2-4
cdr3_nt: TGTGCCAGCAGTTATGTACTAGCGGGAGAAAACATTCAGTACTTC
cdr3_aa: CASSYVLAGENIQYF

v_call: TRBV5-1
clone_size: NA
d_call: TRBD2
j_call: TRBJ2-7
cdr3_nt: TGCGCCAGCAACCCTGGGACTAGCGGGGGGTACGAGCAGTACTTC
cdr3_aa: CASNPGTSGGYEQYF

v_call: TRBV12-3/TRBV12-4
clone_size: NA
d_call: NA
j_call: TRBJ1-4
cdr3_nt: TGTGCCAGCAGCCTCACAGGGGAAAAACTGTTTTTT
cdr3_aa: CASSLTGEKLFF